Sequencing of this TCR beta chain was carried out in a study of cytomegalovirus exposure and HLA in healthy donors. Regarding the study as a whole: Later, an analysis found that common viral pathogens appeared to be linked with several of the most significant clusters. Near-uniform donor sequencing depth was presumed by presence/absence analyses.

With 60 Vbeta and 13 Jbeta primers, the PCR was carried out. The assay was immunoSEQ multiplex PCR, and TCRdb's table has in-frame clones only and misses some. Of 99,000 or so clones listed, roughly three quarters were seen once; the top ten hold roughly 3.2%. This clone turned up a few times. The target antigen is unknown. Trimming removed 5 bases at V and 4 bases at J, with 14 bases between. This CDR3 region has 15 residues. The germline gives CDR1 SGHVS, CDR2 FNYEAQ. The sample comprised PBMCs. The receptor comes from a man aged 25 to 40 in good health and CMV-seronegative. The V and J genes are TRBV7-6 and TRBJ1-4; D ambiguous. CDR3 loop: CASSPIDTINEKLFF. The CDR3 DNA sequence: TGTGCCAGCAGCCCAATCGACACCATTAATGAAAAACTGTTTTTT.